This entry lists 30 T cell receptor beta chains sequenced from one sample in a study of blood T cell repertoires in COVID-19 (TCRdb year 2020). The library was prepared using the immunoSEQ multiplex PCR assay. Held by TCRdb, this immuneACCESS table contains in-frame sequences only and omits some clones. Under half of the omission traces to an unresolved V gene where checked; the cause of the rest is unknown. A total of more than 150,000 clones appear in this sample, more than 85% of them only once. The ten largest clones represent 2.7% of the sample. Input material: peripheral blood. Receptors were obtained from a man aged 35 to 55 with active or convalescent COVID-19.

The chain's CDR3 is CASKITGGAEAFF. CDR3 DNA sequence: TGTGCCAGCAAAATTACAGGGGGCGCAGAAGCTTTCTTT. This chain connects TRBV6-5 to TRBJ1-1, with 9 bases lining up with TRBD1. Losses at the gene ends were 7 bases for V and 8 bases for J; bases not matched to a gene: 8. Germline values: CDR1 MNHEY, CDR2 SVGAGI. The CDR3 length is 13 residues.

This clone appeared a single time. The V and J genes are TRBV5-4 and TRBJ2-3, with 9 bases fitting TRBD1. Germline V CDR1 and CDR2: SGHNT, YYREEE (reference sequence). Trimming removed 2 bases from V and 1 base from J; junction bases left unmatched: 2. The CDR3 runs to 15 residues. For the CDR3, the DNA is TGTGCCAGCAGCTTACAGGGGGCTGGCACAGATACGCAGTATTTT. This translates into CASSLQGAGTDTQYF.

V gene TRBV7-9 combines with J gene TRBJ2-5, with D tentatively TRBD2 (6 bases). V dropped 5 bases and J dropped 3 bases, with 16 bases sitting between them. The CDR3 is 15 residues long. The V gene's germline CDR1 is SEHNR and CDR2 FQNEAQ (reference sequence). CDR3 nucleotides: TGTGCCAGCAGCCATTTCGGGACTGTAGAAGAGACCCAGTACTTC. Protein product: CASSHFGTVEETQYF.

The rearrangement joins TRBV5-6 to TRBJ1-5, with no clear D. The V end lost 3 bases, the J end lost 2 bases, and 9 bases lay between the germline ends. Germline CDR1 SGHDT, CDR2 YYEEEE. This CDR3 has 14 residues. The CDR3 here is CASSSPGGNQPQHF. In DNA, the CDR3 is TGTGCCAGCAGCTCCCCAGGTGGCAATCAGCCCCAGCATTTT.

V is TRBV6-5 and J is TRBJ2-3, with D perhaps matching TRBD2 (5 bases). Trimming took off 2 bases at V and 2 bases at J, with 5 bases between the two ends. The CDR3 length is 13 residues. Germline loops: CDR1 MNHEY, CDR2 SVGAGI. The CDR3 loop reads CASSYRDTDTQYF. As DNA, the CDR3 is TGTGCCAGCAGTTACCGGGACACAGATACGCAGTATTTT.

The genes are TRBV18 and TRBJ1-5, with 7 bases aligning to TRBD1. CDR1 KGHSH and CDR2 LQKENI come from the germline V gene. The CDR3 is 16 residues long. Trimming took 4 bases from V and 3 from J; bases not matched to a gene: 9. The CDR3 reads CASSRPGRGPNQPQHF. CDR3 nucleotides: TGTGCCAGCTCACGACCTGGAAGGGGGCCCAATCAGCCCCAGCATTTT.

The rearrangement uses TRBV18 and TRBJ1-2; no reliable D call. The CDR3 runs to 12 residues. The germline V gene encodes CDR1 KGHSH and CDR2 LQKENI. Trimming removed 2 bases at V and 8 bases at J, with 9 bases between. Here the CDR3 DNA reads TGTGCCAGCTCACCAGGGGAGAGGGGCTACACCTTC. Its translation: CASSPGERGYTF.

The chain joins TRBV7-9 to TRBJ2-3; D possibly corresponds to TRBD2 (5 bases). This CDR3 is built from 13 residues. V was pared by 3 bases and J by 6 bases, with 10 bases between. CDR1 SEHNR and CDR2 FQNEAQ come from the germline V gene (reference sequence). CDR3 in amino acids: CASSFRGLDTQYF. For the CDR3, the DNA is TGTGCCAGCAGCTTCCGGGGTTTGGATACGCAGTATTTT.

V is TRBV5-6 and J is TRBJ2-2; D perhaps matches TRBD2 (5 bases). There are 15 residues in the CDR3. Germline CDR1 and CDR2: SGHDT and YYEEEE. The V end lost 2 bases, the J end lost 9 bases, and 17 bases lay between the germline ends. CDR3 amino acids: CASSFVTGGLRELFF. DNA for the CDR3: TGTGCCAGCAGCTTTGTAACGGGCGGGCTCCGGGAGCTGTTTTTT.

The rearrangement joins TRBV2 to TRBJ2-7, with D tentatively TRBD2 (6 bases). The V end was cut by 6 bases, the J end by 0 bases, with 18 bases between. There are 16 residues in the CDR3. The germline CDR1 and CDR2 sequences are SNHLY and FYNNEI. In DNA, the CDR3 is TGTGCCAGCAGGGCAAGGCGCGGGGTAAGCTCCTACGAGCAGTACTTC. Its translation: CASRARRGVSSYEQYF. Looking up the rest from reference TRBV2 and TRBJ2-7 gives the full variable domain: EPEVTQTPSHQVTQMGQEVILRCVPISNHLYFYWYRQILGQKVEFLVSFYNNEISEKSEIFDDQFSVERPDGSNFTLKIRSTKLEDSAMYFCASRARRGVSSYEQYFGPGTRLTVT.

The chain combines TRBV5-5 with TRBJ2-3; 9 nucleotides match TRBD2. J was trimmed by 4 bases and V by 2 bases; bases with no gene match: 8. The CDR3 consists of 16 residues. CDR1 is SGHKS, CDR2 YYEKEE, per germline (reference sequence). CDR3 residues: CASSLSPSGVSDTQYF. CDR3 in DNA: TGTGCCAGCAGCTTATCTCCTAGCGGGGTCTCAGATACGCAGTATTTT.

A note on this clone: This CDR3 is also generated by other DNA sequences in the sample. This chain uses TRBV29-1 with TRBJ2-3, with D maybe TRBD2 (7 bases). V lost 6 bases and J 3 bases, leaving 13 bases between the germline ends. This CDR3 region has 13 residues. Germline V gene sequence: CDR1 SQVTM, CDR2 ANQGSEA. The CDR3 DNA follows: TGCAGCGTCGTTGGGGGGGCAACAGATACGCAGTATTTT. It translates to CSVVGGATDTQYF.

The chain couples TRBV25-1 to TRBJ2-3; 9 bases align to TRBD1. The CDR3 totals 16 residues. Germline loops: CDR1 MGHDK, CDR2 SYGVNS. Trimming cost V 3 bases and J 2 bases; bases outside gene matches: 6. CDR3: CASSDPGQGNTDTQYF. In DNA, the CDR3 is TGTGCCAGCAGTGATCCGGGACAGGGTAACACAGATACGCAGTATTTT.

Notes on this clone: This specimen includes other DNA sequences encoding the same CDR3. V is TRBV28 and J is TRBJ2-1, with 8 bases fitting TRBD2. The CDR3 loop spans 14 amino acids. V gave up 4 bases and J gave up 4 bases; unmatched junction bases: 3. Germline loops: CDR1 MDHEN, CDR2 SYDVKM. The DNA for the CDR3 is TGTGCCAGCAGTTCCCTAGCGGGTTACAATGAGCAGTTCTTC. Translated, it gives CASSSLAGYNEQFF.

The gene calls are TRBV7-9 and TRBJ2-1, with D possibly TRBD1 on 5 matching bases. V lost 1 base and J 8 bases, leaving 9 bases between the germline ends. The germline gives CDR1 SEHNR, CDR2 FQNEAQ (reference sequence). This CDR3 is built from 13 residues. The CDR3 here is CASSLEQGDEQFF. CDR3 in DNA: TGTGCCAGCAGCTTAGAACAAGGGGATGAGCAGTTCTTC.

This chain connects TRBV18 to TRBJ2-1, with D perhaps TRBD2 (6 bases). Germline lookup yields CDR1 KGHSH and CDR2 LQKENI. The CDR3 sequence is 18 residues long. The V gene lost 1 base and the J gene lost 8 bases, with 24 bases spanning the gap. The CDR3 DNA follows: TGTGCCAGCTCACCACGGGGGGAGAGTACGGCTAAACTGTATGAGCAGTTCTTC. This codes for CASSPRGESTAKLYEQFF.

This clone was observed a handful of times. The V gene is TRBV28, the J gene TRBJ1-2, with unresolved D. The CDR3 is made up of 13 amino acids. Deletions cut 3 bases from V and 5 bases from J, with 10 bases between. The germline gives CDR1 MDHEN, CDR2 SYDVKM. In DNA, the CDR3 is TGTGCCAGCAGTTTTCCCGGTACTTATGGCTACACCTTC. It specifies CASSFPGTYGYTF.

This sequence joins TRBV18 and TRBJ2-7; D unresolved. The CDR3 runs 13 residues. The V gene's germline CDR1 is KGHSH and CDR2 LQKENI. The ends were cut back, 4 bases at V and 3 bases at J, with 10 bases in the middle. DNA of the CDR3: TGTGCCAGCTCACTCGACACCCGCTACGAGCAGTACTTC. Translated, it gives CASSLDTRYEQYF. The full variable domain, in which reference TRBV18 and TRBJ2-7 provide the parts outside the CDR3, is NAGVMQNPRHLVRRRGQEARLRCSPMKGHSHVYWYRQLPEEGLKFMVYLQKENIIDESGMPKERFSAEFPKEGPSILRIQQVVRGDSAAYFCASSLDTRYEQYFGPGTRLTVT.

The DNA for the CDR3 is TGTGCCAGCAGCGTGGAGGGGTACACTGAAGCTTTCTTT. Protein: CASSVEGYTEAFF. The rearrangement links TRBV9 to TRBJ1-1; a weak D match, TRBD1 (5 bases). Germline V gene lookup returns CDR1 SGDLS and CDR2 YYNGEE. With 2 bases removed from V and 3 bases from J, the gap between germline ends came to 8 bases. This CDR3 region has 13 residues.

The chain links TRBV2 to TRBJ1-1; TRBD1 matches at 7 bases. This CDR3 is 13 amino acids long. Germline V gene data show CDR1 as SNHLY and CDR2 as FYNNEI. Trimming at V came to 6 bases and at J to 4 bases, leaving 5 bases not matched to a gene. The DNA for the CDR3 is TGTGCCAGCAGCACAGGGGAAGTCACTGAAGCTTTCTTT. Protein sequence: CASSTGEVTEAFF.

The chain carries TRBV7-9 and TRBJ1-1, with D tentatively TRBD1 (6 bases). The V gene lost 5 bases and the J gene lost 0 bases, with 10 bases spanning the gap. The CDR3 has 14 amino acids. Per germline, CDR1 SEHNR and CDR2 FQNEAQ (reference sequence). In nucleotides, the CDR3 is TGTGCCAGCAGCGGCAGGGGCCTGAACACTGAAGCTTTCTTT. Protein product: CASSGRGLNTEAFF.

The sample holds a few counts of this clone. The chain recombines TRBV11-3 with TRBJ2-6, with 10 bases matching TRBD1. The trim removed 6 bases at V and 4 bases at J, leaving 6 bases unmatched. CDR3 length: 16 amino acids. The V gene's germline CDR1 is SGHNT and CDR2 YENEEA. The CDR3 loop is CASSLTGGTGANVLTF. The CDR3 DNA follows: TGTGCCAGCAGTTTGACAGGGGGCACCGGGGCCAACGTCCTGACTTTC.

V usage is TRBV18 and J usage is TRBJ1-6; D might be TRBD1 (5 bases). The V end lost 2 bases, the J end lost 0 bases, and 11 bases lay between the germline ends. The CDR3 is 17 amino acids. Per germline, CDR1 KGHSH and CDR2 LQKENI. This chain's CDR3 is CASSPAGKSSYNSPLHF. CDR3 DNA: TGTGCCAGCTCACCAGCAGGGAAGAGCTCCTATAATTCACCCCTCCACTTT.

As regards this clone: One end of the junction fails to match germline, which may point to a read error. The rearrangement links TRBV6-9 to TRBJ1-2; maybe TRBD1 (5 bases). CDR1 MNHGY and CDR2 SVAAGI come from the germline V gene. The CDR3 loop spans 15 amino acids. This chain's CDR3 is CASSLGQGLNYGYIF. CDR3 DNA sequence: TGTGCCAGCAGTTTGGGCCAGGGCCTAAACTATGGCTACATCTTC.

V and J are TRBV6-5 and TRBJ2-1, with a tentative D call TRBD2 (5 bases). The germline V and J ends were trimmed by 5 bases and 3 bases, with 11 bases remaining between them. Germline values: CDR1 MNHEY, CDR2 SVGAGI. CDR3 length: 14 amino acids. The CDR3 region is CASSPHGDYNEQFF. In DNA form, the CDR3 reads TGTGCCAGCAGTCCTCACGGGGACTACAATGAGCAGTTCTTC.

The CDR3 sequence is CASRDRGLVSTDTQYF. The CDR3 DNA sequence: TGTGCCAGCAGAGACAGGGGCCTAGTCAGCACAGATACGCAGTATTTT. This rearrangement joins TRBV2 to TRBJ2-3, with TRBD1 matching over 8 bases. Germline CDR1 is SNHLY and CDR2 is FYNNEI. J gave up 0 bases and V 6 bases, and 8 bases lay outside the gene matches. The CDR3 is 16 amino acids. Drawing the rest from reference TRBV2 and TRBJ2-3, the complete variable domain is EPEVTQTPSHQVTQMGQEVILRCVPISNHLYFYWYRQILGQKVEFLVSFYNNEISEKSEIFDDQFSVERPDGSNFTLKIRSTKLEDSAMYFCASRDRGLVSTDTQYFGPGTRLTVL.

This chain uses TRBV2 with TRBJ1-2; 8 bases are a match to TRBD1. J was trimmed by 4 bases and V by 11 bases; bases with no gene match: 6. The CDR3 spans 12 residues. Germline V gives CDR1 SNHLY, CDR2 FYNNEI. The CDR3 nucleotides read TGTGCCGGACAGGGTCTTGGCTATGGCTACACCTTC. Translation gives CAGQGLGYGYTF.

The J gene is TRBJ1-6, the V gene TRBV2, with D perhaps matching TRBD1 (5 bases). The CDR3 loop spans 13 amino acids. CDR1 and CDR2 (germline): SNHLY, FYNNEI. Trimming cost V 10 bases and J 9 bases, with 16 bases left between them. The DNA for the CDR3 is TGTGCCACGTCAGGGAATTTGGGTTCACCCCTCCACTTT. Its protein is CATSGNLGSPLHF.

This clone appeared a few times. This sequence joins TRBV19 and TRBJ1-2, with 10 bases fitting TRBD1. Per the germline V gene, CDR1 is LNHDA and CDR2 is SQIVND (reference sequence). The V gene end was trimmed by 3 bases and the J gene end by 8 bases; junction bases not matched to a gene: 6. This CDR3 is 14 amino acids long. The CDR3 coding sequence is TGTGCCAGTAGTATGACAGGGGGCGCGGGAGGCTACACCTTC. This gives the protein CASSMTGGAGGYTF.

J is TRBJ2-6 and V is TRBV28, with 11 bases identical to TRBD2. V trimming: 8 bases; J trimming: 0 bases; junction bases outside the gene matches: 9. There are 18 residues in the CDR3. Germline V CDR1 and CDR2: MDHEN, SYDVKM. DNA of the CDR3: TGTGCCAGCGCCTACCCTAGCGGGGGGAGCTCTGGGGCCAACGTCCTGACTTTC. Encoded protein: CASAYPSGGSSGANVLTF.